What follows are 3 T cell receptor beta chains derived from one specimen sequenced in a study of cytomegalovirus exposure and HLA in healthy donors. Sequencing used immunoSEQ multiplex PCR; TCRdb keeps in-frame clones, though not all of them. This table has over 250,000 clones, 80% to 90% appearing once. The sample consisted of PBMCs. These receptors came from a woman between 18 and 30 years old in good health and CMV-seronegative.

CDR3 nucleotide sequence: TGTGCCAGCAGCTTCTCGGGGGGAAACTATGGCTACACCTTC. Its protein is CASSFSGGNYGYTF. V and J are TRBV11-3 and TRBJ1-2, with a weak D call TRBD1 (5 bases). Germline V lookup: CDR1 SGHNT, CDR2 YENEEA. Trimming pared 3 bases from V and 2 bases from J, leaving 10 bases between. There are 14 residues in the CDR3.

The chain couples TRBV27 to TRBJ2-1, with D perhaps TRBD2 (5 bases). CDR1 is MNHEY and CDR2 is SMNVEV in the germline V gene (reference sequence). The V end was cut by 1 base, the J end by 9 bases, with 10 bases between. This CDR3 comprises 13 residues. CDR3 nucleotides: TGTGCCAGCAGTTTATACCCTGGAGGTGAGCAGTTCTTC. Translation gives CASSLYPGGEQFF.

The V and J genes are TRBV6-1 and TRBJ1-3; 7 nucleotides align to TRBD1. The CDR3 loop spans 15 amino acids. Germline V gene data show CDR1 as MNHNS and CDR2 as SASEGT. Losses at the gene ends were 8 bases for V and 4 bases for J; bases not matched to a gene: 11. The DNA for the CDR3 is TGTGCCAGCGACAGGCTAGGGGGCGAAGGAAACACCATATATTTT. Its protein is CASDRLGGEGNTIYF.